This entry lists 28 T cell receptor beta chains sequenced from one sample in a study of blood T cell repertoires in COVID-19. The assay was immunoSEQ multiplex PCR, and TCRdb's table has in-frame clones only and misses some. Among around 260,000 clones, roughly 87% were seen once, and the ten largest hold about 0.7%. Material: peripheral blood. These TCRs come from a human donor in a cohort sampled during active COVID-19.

CDR3 sequence reads: CASSFGQGAPGSEAFF. In DNA form, the CDR3 reads TGTGCCAGCAGCTTTGGACAGGGAGCCCCGGGCTCTGAAGCTTTCTTT. The chain is built from TRBV7-9 and TRBJ1-1; TRBD1 matches at 8 bases. Germline CDR1 reads SEHNR; CDR2 reads FQNEAQ (reference sequence). There are 16 residues in the CDR3. V was clipped by 3 bases and J by 6 bases; unmatched bases: 12.

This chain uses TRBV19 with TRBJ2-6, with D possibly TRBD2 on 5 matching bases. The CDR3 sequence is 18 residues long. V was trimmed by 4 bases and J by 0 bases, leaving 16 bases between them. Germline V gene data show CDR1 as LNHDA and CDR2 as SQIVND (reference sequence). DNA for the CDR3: TGTGCCAGTAGTAGGACGTCGGGGTCCAGCTCTGGGGCCAACGTCCTGACTTTC. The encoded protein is CASSRTSGSSSGANVLTF.

The CDR3: CASSPGQVYGYTF. The CDR3, as DNA: TGTGCCAGCAGTCCCGGACAGGTTTATGGCTACACCTTC. The chain is built from TRBV12-3 or TRBV12-4 and TRBJ1-2, with 7 nucleotides matching TRBD1. V lost 5 bases to trimming and J lost 5 bases; unmatched junction nucleotides: 5. This CDR3 is built from 13 residues.

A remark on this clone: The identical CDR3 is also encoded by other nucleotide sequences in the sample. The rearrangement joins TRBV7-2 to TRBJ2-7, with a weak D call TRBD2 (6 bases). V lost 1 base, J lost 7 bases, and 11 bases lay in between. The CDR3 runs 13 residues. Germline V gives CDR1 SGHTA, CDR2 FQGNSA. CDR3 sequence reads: CASSLEAGREQYF. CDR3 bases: TGTGCCAGCAGCTTAGAGGCGGGAAGGGAGCAGTACTTC.

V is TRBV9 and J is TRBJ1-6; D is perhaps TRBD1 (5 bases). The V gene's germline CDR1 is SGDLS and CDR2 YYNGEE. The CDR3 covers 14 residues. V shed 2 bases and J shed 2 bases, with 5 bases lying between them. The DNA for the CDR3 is TGTGCCAGCAGCGTCAGGGCCTATAATTCACCCCTCCACTTT. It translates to CASSVRAYNSPLHF. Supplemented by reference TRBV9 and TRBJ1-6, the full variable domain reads DSGVTQTPKHLITATGQRVTLRCSPRSGDLSVYWYQQSLDQGLQFLIQYYNGEERAKGNILERFSAQQFPDLHSELNLSSLELGDSALYFCASSVRAYNSPLHFGNGTRLTVT.

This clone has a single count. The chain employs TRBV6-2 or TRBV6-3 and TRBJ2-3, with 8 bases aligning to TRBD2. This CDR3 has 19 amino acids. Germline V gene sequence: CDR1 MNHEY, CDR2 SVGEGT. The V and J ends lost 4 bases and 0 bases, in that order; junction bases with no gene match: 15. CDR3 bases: TGTGCCAGCAGTTCCCCACTTGGCGGGGGGCTTCCTAGCACAGATACGCAGTATTTT. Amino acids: CASSSPLGGGLPSTDTQYF.

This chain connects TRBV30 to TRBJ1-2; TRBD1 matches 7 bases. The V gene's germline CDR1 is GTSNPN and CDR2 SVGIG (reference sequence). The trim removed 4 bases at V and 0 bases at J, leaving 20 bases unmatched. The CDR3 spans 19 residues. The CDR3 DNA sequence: TGTGCCTGGACCCGCTACCAGACAGGGAGACTCCGACCTAACTATGGCTACACCTTC. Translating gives CAWTRYQTGRLRPNYGYTF.

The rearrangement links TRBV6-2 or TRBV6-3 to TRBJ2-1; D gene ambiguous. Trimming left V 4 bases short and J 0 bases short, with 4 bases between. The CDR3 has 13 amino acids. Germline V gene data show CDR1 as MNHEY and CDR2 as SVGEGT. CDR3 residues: CASSLSSYNEQFF. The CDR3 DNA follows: TGTGCCAGCAGTTTGAGCTCCTACAATGAGCAGTTCTTC.

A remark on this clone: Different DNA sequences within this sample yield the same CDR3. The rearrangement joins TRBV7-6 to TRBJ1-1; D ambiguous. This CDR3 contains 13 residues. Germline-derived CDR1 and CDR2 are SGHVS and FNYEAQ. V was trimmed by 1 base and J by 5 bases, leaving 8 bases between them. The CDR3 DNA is TGTGCCAGCAGCTTAGGCGGTGGGACTGAAGCTTTCTTT. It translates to CASSLGGGTEAFF.

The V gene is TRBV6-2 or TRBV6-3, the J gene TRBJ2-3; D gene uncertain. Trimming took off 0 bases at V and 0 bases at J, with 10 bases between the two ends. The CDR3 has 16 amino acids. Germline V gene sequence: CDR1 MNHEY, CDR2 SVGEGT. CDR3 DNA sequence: TGTGCCAGCAGTTACTCGACGGAGACGAGCACAGATACGCAGTATTTT. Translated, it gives CASSYSTETSTDTQYF.

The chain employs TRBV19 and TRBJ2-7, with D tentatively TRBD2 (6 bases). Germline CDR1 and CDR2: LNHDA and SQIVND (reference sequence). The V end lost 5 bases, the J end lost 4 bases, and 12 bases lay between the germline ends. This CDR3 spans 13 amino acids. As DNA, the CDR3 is TGTGCCAGTAGTCAGGAGGGCCGTTACGAGCAGTACTTC. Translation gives CASSQEGRYEQYF.

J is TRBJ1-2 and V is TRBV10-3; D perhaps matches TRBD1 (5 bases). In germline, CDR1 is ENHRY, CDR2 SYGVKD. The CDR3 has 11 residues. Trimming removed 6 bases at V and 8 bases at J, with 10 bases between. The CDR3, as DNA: TGTGCCATCAGCCAACACAGGGGCTACACCTTC. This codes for CAISQHRGYTF.

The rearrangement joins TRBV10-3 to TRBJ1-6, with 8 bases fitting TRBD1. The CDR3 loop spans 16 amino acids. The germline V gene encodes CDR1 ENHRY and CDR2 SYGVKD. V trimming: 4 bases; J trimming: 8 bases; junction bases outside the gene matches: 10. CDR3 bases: TGTGCCATCAGTGGGTCTGGGGGACAGGAGGATTCACCCCTCCACTTT. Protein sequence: CAISGSGGQEDSPLHF.

The CDR3 sequence is CASSVGQDYGYTF. The CDR3 coding sequence is TGTGCCAGCAGCGTCGGACAGGACTATGGCTACACCTTC. V gene TRBV9 combines with J gene TRBJ1-2, with 7 bases matching TRBD1. CDR1 and CDR2 from the germline V gene are SGDLS and YYNGEE. The CDR3 contains 13 residues. Germline trimming cut 2 bases from V and 3 bases from J; bases unmatched to any gene: 1.

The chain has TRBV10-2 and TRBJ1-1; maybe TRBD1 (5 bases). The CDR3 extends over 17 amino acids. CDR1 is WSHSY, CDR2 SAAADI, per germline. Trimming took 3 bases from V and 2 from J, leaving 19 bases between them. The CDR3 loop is CASSDLFLRRTNTEAFF. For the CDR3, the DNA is TGCGCCAGCAGTGACCTGTTCCTCAGGCGGACAAACACTGAAGCTTTCTTT.

CDR3 DNA: TGTGCCAGCAGTTACGCAGGGGACGTCTACGAGCAGTACTTC. Its translation is CASSYAGDVYEQYF. The chain joins TRBV6-5 to TRBJ2-7; a possible D gene is TRBD1 (6 bases). CDR3 size: 14 residues. In germline, CDR1 is MNHEY, CDR2 SVGAGI. Trimming left V 2 bases short and J 3 bases short, with 11 bases between.

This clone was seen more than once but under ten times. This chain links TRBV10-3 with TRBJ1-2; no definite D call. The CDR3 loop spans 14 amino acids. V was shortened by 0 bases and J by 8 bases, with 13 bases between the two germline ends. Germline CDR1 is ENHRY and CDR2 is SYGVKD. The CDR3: CAISESRVSAGYTF. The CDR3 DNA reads TGTGCCATCAGTGAGTCGAGGGTGAGCGCGGGCTACACCTTC.

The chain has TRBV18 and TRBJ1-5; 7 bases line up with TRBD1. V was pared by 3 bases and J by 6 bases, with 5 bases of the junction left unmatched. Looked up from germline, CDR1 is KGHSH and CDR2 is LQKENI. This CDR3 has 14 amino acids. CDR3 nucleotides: TGTGCCAGCTCACCGTCAGGGGGAAGTCAGCCCCAGCATTTT. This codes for CASSPSGGSQPQHF.

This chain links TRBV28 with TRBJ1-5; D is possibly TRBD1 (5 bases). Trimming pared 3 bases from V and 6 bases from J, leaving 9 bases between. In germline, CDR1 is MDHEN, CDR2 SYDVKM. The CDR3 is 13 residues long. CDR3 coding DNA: TGTGCCAGCAGTTTGCCCAGGGCTCAGCCCCAGCATTTT. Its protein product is CASSLPRAQPQHF.

The CDR3 DNA reads as TGTGCCAGCTCCCCTAGGTGGCAGGGCGTAGGCTTACCTGAAGCTTTCTTT. This codes for CASSPRWQGVGLPEAFF. The chain is built from TRBV18 and TRBJ1-1; D is possibly TRBD1 (5 bases). Germline V gene sequence: CDR1 KGHSH, CDR2 LQKENI. CDR3 length: 17 amino acids. The V gene lost 6 bases and the J gene lost 6 bases, with 26 bases spanning the gap.

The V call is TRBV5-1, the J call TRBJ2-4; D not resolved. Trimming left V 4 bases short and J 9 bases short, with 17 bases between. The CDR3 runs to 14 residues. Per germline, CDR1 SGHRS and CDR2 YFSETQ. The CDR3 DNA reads TGCGCCAGCAGCACGATGGGCGAAGTGAGCATTCAGTACTTC. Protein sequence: CASSTMGEVSIQYF. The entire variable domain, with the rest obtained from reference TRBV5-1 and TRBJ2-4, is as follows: KAGVTQTPRYLIKTRGQQVTLSCSPISGHRSVSWYQQTPGQGLQFLFEYFSETQRNKGNFPGRFSGRQFSNSRSEMNVSTLELGDSALYLCASSTMGEVSIQYFGAGTRLSVL.

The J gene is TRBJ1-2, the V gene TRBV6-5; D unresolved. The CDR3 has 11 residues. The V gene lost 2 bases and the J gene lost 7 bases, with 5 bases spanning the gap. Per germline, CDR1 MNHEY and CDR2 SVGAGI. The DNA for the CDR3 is TGTGCCAGCAGTTACCCAGGTGGCTACACCTTC. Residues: CASSYPGGYTF.

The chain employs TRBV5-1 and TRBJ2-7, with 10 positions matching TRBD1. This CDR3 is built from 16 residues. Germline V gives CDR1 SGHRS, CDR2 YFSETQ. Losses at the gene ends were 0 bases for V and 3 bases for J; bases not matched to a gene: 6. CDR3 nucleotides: TGCGCCAGCAGCTTGGGAGCCGGGACAGGGGTCTACGAGCAGTACTTC. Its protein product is CASSLGAGTGVYEQYF.

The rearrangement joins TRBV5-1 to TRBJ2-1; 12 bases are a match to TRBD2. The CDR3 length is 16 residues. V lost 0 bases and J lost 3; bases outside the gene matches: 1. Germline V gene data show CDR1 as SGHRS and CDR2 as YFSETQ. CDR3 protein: CASSLGGLAGYNEQFF. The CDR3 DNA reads TGCGCCAGCAGCTTGGGGGGACTAGCGGGCTACAATGAGCAGTTCTTC.

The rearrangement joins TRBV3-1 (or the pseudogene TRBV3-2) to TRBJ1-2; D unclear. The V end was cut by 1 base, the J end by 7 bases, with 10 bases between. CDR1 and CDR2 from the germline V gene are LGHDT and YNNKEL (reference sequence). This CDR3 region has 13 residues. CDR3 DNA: TGTGCCAGCAGCCAAGCAGAGGGTCTTGGCTACACCTTC. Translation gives CASSQAEGLGYTF.

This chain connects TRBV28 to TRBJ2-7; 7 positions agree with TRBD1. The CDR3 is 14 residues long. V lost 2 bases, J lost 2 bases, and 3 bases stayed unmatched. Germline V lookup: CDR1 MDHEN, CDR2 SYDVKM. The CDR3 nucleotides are TGTGCCAGCAGTTTAAGTCAGGGGGCCTACGAGCAGTACTTC. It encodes CASSLSQGAYEQYF.

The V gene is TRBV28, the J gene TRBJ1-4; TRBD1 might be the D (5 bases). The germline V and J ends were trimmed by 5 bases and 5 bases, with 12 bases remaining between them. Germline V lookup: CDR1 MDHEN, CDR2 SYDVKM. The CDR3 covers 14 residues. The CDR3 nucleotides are TGTGCCAGCAGTCAGGGTCCGACGAATGAAAAACTGTTTTTT. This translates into CASSQGPTNEKLFF.

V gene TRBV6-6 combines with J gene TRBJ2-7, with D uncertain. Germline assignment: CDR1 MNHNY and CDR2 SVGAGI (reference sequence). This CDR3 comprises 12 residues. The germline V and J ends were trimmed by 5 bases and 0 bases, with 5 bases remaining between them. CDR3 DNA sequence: TGTGCCAGCAGTCCCAGCTCCTACGAGCAGTACTTC. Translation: CASSPSSYEQYF.